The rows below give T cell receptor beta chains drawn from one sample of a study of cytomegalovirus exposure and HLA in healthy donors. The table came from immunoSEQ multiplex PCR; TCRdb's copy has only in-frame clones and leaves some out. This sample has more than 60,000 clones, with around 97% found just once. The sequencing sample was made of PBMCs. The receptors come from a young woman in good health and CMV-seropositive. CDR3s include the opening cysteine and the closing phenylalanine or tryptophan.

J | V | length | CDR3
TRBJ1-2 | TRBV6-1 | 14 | CASGEQGITSGYTF
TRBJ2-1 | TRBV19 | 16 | CASSIHSGSPYNEQFF
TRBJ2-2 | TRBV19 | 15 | CASSGQGAVTGELFF
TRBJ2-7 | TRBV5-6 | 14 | CASSPTGEVYEQYF
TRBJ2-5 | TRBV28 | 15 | CASSFLTGSFRTQYF
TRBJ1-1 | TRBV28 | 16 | CASSYIPTGADTEAFF
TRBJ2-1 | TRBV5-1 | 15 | CASSPGGGRTDEQFF
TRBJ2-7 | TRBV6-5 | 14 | CASSPRFNPLEQYF
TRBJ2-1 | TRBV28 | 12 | CATASSYNEQFF
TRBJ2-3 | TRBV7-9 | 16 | CASSPRTSGRIDTQYF
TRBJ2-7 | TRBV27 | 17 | CASRTPGLAGVDYEQYF
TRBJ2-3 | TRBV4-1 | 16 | CASSQDDREITDTQYF
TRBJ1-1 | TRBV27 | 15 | CASSLSRGYNTEAFF
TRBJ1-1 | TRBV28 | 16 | CASSARRTTRQTEAFF
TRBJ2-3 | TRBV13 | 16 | CASSFPGGPSTDTQYF
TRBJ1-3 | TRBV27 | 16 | CASSPTPDRGGNTIYF
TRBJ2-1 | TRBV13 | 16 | CASSPTSATSYNEQFF
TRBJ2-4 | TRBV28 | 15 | CASSLWAKAKNIQYF
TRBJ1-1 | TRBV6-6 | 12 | CASTSPVAEAFF
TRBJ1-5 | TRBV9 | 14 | CASSPQGASQPQHF
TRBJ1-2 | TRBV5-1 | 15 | CASSTGQGAYGGYTF
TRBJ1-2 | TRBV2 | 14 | CASRGTGDLYGYTF
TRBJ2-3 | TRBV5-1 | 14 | CASSLAWAGDTQYF
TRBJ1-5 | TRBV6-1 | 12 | CASTVVNQPQHF
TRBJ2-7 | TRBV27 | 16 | CASRKRVGQNYYEQYF
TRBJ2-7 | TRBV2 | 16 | CASRAGDKRFSYEQYF
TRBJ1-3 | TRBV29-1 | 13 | CSVVIGSGNTIYF
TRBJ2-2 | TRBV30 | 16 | CAWIPLAGGPVGELFF
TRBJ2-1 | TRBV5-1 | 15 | CASSLDGRGSDEQFF
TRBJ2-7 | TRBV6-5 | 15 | CASRQLAGGGYEQYF
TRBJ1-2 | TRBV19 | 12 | CASSIQGGGYTF
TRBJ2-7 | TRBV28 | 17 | CASSPEGLAGSSYEQYF
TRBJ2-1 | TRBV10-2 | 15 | CASSGLAGGVGEQFF
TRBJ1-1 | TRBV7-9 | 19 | CASSLERGVGQGLNTEAFF
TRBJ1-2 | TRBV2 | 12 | CASRQGVDGYTF
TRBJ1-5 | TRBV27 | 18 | CASSSLGMTGIVNQPQHF
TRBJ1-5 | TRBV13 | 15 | CASSPGGAGNQPQHF
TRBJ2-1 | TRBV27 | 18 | CASSLFSLPGLGSNEQFF
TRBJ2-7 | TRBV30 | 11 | CAWNSAYEQYF
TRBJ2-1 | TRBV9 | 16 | CASSDGTSGSGYEQFF
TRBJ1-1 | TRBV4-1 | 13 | CASSSLRGTEAFF
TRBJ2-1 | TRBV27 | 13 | CASSLGGGDEQFF
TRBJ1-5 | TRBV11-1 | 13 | CASSLGPNQPQHF
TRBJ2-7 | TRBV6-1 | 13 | CASSAAGVYEQYF
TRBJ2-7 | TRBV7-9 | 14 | CASSLRTGLYEQYF
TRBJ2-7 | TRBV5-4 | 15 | CASSSRDGSSYEQYF
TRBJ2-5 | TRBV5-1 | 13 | CASSLQGSETQYF
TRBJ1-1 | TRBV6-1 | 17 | CASSVARQGSMNTEAFF
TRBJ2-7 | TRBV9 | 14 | CASSAGDASYEQYF